The TCR beta chain under discussion was sequenced for a study of blood T cell repertoires in COVID-19. Turning to the study itself: The United States, Italy and Spain supplied acute and convalescent COVID-19 samples. PBMCs, B-cell-depleted T cells, or T cells provided the cDNA or gDNA that made up the material.

This clone was seen only once. There are 14 residues in the CDR3. V lost 4 bases, J lost 2 bases, and 12 bases lay in between. The germline gives CDR1 SGHDT, CDR2 YYEEEE. Authors' processing steps: By means of reference gene primer amplification, nucleated cell counts were estimated. Sequenced by immunoSEQ multiplex PCR; TCRdb stores in-frame clones only, minus some. V and J calls and clone size follow that table, whereas D and trimming were derived from the DNA. The table lists 350,000 to 450,000 clones, around 87% of them singletons, with approximately 2.9% in the top ten. The clonotype comes from a human donor in a cohort sampled during active COVID-19. Sequencing was carried out using peripheral blood. The chain recombines TRBV5-6 with TRBJ1-1; no definite D call. The CDR3 coding sequence is TGTGCCAGCAGCCCAGGAGGCAGAAACACTGAAGCTTTCTTT. Its translation is CASSPGGRNTEAFF.